This is a list of T cell receptor beta chains from one sample in a study of cytomegalovirus exposure and HLA in healthy donors. TCRdb's table, derived via immunoSEQ multiplex PCR, lists solely in-frame clones and lacks some. The profile shows over 150,000 clones, about 80% of them singletons. The specimen sequenced was PBMCs. These receptors originate from a woman in her forties or fifties in good health and CMV-seropositive. Both conserved end residues are part of each CDR3. D genes are given only for firm matches. Size is stated for part of the rows, as once, few or many counts, or as a class when the clone is expanded.

.,TRBJ2-5,.,TRBV4-1,CASSPGRGFQETQYF,TGCGCCAGCAGCCCCGGTAGGGGGTTCCAAGAGACCCAGTACTTC
.,TRBJ1-5,.,TRBV4-2,CASSQVSGHYNQPQHF,TGTGCCAGCAGCCAGGTATCCGGACACTACAATCAGCCCCAGCATTTT
.,TRBJ2-5,.,TRBV7-6,CASSPRIGTLKEQYF,TGTGCCAGCAGCCCAAGGATTGGGACTCTTAAGGAGCAGTACTTC
.,TRBJ2-1,TRBD2,TRBV9,CASSSLPGLAGGRRNEQFF,TGTGCCAGCAGCTCTTTACCGGGACTAGCGGGAGGTCGGAGGAATGAGCAGTTCTTC
.,TRBJ1-5,.,TRBV19,CASTGVALNQPQHF,TGTGCCAGTACAGGCGTGGCGCTCAATCAGCCCCAGCATTTT
.,TRBJ2-1,TRBD2,TRBV29-1,CSVGLAGYNEQFF,TGCAGCGTTGGACTAGCAGGCTACAATGAGCAGTTCTTC
.,TRBJ2-6,TRBD1,TRBV2,CASRDRQGARAGANVLTF,TGTGCCAGCAGGGATAGACAGGGGGCGCGGGCTGGGGCCAACGTCCTGACTTTC
.,TRBJ1-2,.,TRBV28,CASSSLDSLVGYGYTF,TGTGCCAGCAGTTCTCTCGACAGCTTGGTTGGCTATGGCTACACCTTC
.,TRBJ1-5,.,TRBV7-2,CASSLGGGAAMPQHF,TGTGCCAGCAGCTTAGGAGGTGGAGCCGCTATGCCCCAGCATTTT
.,TRBJ2-7,TRBD2,TRBV10-3,CATGTRAYEQYF,TGTGCCACGGGGACTAGAGCCTACGAGCAGTACTTC
.,TRBJ1-3,.,TRBV18,CASSAGDGGSGNTIYF,TGTGCCAGCTCGGCGGGCGACGGGGGCTCTGGAAACACCATATATTTT
.,TRBJ2-7,TRBD2,TRBV30,CAWSTSGRNHEQYF,TGTGCCTGGTCTACTAGCGGGAGGAACCACGAGCAGTACTTC
.,TRBJ2-2,.,TRBV7-3,CASSPQVGSSRGELFF,TGTGCCAGCAGCCCACAAGTCGGGTCGTCCCGCGGGGAGCTGTTTTTT
.,TRBJ2-3,TRBD2,TRBV28,CASSFTSGSTDTQYF,TGTGCCAGCAGTTTTACTAGCGGGAGCACAGATACGCAGTATTTT
.,TRBJ1-5,.,TRBV30,CAWSALQGNNQPQHF,TGTGCCTGGAGTGCCTTACAGGGAAACAATCAGCCCCAGCATTTT
.,TRBJ1-1,.,TRBV14,CASSQPGEGANTEAFF,TGTGCCAGCAGCCAACCCGGAGAGGGCGCGAACACTGAAGCTTTCTTT
few,TRBJ1-1,.,TRBV4-3,CASSPRDRGNTEAFF,TGCGCCAGCAGCCCCCGCGATAGGGGGAACACTGAAGCTTTCTTT
.,TRBJ2-2,TRBD2,TRBV7-2,CASSLDWTSGRAGELFF,TGTGCCAGCAGCTTAGATTGGACTAGCGGGAGGGCCGGGGAGCTGTTTTTT
.,TRBJ1-2,TRBD1,TRBV28,CASSFLGRGRFYGYTF,TGTGCCAGCAGTTTCCTCGGTAGGGGGCGCTTCTATGGCTACACCTTC
.,TRBJ1-4,TRBD1,TRBV7-9,CASSPDRGRQSGDEKLFF,TGTGCCAGCAGCCCGGACAGGGGACGACAGTCAGGGGATGAAAAACTGTTTTTT
.,TRBJ2-1,TRBD1,TRBV2,CASSIMDRSSYNEQFF,TGTGCCAGCAGTATAATGGACAGGAGCTCCTACAATGAGCAGTTCTTC
.,TRBJ2-2,TRBD2,TRBV2,CASSSARLAGDTGELFF,TGTGCCAGCTCGTCAGCAAGACTAGCGGGAGACACCGGGGAGCTGTTTTTT
.,TRBJ1-6,.,TRBV6-1,CASSQGLNNSPLHF,TGTGCCAGCAGTCAGGGACTGAATAATTCACCCCTCCACTTT
.,TRBJ2-7,TRBD1,TRBV30,CAWTNLGQGSSYEQYF,TGTGCCTGGACCAACTTAGGACAGGGGAGCTCCTACGAGCAGTACTTC